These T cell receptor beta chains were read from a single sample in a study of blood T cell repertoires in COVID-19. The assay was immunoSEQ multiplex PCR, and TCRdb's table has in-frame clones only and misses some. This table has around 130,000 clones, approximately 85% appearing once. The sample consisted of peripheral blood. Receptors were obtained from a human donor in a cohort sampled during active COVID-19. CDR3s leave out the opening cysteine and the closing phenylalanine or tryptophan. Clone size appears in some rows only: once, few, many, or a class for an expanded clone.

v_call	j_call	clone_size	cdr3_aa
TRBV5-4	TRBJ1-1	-	ASSLGLENTEAF
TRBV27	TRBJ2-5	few	ASSLYGTGEKTQY
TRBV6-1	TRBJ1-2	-	ASSEGGIGTGAGYT
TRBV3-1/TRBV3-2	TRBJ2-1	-	ASSPGTGISLNEQF
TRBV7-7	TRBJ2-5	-	ASSFGTRSETQY
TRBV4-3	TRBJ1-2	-	ASSQIQGYGYT
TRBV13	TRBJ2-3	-	ASSLGVAGALDTQY
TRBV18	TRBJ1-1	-	ASSPGSAGTEAF
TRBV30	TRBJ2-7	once	AWNGGRGEQY
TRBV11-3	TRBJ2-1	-	ASSGVRTGGKNEQF
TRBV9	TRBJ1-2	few	ASSVGTGLYGYT
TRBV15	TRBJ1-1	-	ATSRDQGGNTEAF
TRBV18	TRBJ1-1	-	ASSPAGGETEAF
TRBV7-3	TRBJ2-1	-	ASSSTGAINEQF
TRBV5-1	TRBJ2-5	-	ASRPGTSGGTLQETQY
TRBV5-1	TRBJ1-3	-	ASSLGGLENTIY
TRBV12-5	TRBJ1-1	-	ASGLVISGGWDTEAF
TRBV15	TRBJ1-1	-	ATSRDRGAFSSEAF
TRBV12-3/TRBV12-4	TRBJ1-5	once	ASSSGQGRPQH
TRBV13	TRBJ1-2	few	ASSLVGGRKVSGYT
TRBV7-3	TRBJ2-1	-	ASSSSTSGGGDEQF
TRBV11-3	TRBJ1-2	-	ASSPRAGVSSGYT
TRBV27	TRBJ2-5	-	ASSLSSVGTQY
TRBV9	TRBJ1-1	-	ASSAATGAEAF
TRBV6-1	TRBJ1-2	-	ASSEIAVGYGYT
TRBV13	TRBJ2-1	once	ASSSEGGGAIEQF
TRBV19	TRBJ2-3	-	ASSSGEFTDTQY
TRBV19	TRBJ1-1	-	ASSPSSQGLNTEAF
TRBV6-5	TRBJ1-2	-	ASKGLKGGYT
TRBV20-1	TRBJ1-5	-	SAGDRYQH
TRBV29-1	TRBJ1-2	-	SVVGAQGADGYT
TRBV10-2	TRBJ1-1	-	ASSDLPGGPEAF
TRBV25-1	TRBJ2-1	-	ASSLAGDYNEQF
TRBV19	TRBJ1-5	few	ASSIVYNQPQH
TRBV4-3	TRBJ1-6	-	ASSQDSEYSPLH
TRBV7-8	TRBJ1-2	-	ASSRAGVQDSSYGYT
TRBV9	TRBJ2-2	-	ASSGAGVTGELF
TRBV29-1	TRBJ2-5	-	SVVQGRGTQY
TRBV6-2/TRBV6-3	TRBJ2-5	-	ASSYSLEVAKSGETQY
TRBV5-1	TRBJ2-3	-	ASSRYRLAGGSPISTDTQY
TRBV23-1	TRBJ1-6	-	ASSNYPPGTALSPLH
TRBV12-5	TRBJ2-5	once	ASGLTSRETQY
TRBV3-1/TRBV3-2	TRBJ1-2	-	ASSQRQGTLGGYT
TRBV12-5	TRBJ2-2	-	ASGLNGPGGELF
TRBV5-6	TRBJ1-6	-	ASSLVGQGVPPLH
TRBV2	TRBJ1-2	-	ASSAEGTGGGYT
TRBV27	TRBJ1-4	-	ASRPGTGGWKTEKLF
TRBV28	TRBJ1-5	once	ASSLPQGRVYGQPQH
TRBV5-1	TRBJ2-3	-	ASSLVGGGTDTQY